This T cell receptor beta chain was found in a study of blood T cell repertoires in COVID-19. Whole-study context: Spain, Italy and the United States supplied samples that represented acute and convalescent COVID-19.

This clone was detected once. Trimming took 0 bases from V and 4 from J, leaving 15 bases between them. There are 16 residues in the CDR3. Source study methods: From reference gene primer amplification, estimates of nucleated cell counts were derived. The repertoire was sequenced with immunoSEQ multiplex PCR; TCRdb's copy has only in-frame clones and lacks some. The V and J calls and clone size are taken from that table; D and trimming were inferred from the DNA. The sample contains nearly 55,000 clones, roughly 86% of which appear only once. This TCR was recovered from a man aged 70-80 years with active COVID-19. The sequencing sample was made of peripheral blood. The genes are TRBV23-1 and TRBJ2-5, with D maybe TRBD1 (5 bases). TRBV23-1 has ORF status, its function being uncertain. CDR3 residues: CASSQSSQGKGETQYF. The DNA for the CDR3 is TGCGCCAGCAGTCAATCCAGTCAGGGAAAGGGAGAGACCCAGTACTTC.